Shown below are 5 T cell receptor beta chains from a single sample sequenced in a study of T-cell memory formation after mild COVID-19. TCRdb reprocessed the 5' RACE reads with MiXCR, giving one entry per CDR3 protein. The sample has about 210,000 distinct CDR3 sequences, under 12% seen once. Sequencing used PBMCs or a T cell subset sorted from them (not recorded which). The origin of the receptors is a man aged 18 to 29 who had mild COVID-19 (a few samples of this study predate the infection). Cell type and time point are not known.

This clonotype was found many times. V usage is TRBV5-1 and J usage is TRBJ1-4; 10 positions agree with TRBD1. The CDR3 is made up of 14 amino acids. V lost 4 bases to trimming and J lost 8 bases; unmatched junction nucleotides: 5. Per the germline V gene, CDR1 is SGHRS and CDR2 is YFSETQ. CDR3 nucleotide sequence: TGCGCCAGCAGCCGACAGGGGGCTGAAGAAAAACTGTTTTTT. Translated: CASSRQGAEEKLFF.

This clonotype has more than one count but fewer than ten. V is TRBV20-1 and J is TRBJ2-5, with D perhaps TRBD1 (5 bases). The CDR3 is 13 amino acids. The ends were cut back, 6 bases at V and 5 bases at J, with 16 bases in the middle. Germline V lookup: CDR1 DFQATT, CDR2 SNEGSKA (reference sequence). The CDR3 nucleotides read TGCAGTGCGGGTCCAGGGCGGTTGGAGACCCAGTACTTC. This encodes CSAGPGRLETQYF.

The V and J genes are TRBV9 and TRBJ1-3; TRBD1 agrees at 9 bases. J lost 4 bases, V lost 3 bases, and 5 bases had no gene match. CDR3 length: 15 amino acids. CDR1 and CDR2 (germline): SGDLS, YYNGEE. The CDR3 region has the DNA TGTGCCAGCAGCGAAGGACAGGGGCTAGGAAACACCATATATTTT. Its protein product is CASSEGQGLGNTIYF.

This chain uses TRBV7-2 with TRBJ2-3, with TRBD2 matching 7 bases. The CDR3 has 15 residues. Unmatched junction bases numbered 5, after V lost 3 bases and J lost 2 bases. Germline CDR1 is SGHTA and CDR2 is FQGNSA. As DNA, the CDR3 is TGTGCCAGCAGCTTCAGGCTAGCGGACACAGATACGCAGTATTTT. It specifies CASSFRLADTDTQYF.

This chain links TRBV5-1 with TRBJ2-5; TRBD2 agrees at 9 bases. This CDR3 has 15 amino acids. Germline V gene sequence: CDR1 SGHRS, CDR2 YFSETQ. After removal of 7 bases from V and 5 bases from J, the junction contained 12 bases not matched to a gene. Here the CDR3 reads CASRPGAGGGETQYF. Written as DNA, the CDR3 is TGCGCCAGCCGCCCGGGAGCGGGAGGTGGGGAGACCCAGTACTTC.